Detailed here is one T cell receptor (beta chain). Those who participated ranged in age from about 18 to 89 years and resided in approximately 26 US areas. Exposed enrollees encountered a COVID-19 case at some point within 2 weeks before study entry. The sample comes from a study of blood T cell repertoires in COVID-19. In the study overall: There were acute and convalescent COVID-19 samples, and they came from the United States, Italy and Spain. PBMCs, B-cell-depleted T cells, or T cells provided the cDNA or gDNA that made up the material.

Profiled with immunoSEQ multiplex PCR; TCRdb holds only in-frame clones, not every one. The table has 150,000 or so clones, 75% to 90% seen once. V was shortened by 11 bases and J by 1 base, with 8 bases between the two germline ends. Germline V lookup: CDR1 LNHDA, CDR2 SQIVND (reference sequence). The CDR3 spans 11 residues. This receptor was identified in a man in his sixties or seventies who had been exposed to COVID-19. Source material: PBMCs or T cells enriched from blood (not recorded which). The J gene is TRBJ1-1, the V gene TRBV19, with a possible D match to TRBD1 (5 bases). The CDR3 region has the DNA TGTGCCTGCGGACAGAACACTGAAGCTTTCTTT. It translates to CACGQNTEAFF. The variable domain in full, with the rest retrieved from reference TRBV19 and TRBJ1-1, is DGGITQSPKYLFRKEGQNVTLSCEQNLNHDAMYWYRQDPGQGLRLIYYSQIVNDFQKGDIAEGYSVSREKKESFPLTVTSAQKNPTAFYLCACGQNTEAFFGQGTRLTVV.